A single sample is the source of the 13 T cell receptor beta chains below, sequenced in a study of blood T cell repertoires in COVID-19. TCRdb's copy holds only in-frame clones and misses some; the assay was immunoSEQ multiplex PCR. The sample records about 89,000 clones, around 93% being singletons. The sequenced sample was peripheral blood. These receptors all stem from a human donor with active COVID-19. The donor label of this sample is uncertain.

This sequence joins TRBV7-6 and TRBJ2-7, with a possible D match to TRBD1 (6 bases). Trimming removed 0 bases from V and 7 bases from J, with 34 bases in between. The CDR3 sequence is 21 residues long. Looked up from germline, CDR1 is SGHVS and CDR2 is FNYEAQ. The CDR3 region is CASSLAPLSPYLTGEVGEQYF. CDR3 DNA: TGTGCCAGCAGCTTAGCCCCCCTTAGTCCCTACCTGACAGGCGAAGTGGGAGAGCAGTACTTC.

The chain links TRBV6-4 to TRBJ2-2; perhaps TRBD2 as D (5 bases). Per germline, CDR1 MRHNA and CDR2 SNTAGT. Trimming cost V 8 bases and J 5 bases, with 6 bases left between them. The CDR3 runs to 11 residues. CDR3 DNA sequence: TGTGCCAGCGGGGAGACCGGGGAGCTGTTTTTT. It specifies CASGETGELFF.

The chain is built from TRBV19 and TRBJ1-3; D is possibly TRBD1 (6 bases). The CDR3 extends over 15 amino acids. Germline CDR1 reads LNHDA; CDR2 reads SQIVND (reference sequence). V lost 6 bases and J lost 0, with 12 bases in between. The CDR3 spells CASSMHRASGNTIYF. In nucleotides, the CDR3 is TGTGCCAGTAGCATGCACAGGGCCTCTGGAAACACCATATATTTT.

This rearrangement joins TRBV6-5 to TRBJ2-1; no firm D call. Looked up from germline, CDR1 is MNHEY and CDR2 is SVGAGI. The CDR3 length is 13 residues. V lost 6 bases to trimming and J lost 3 bases, with 9 bases between them. The CDR3 DNA is TGTGCCAGCAGCCCAGACATCTACAATGAGCAGTTCTTC. This encodes CASSPDIYNEQFF.

The chain is built from TRBV25-1 and TRBJ1-1; D is ambiguous. Between the trimmed V and J ends, which lost 2 bases and 1 base, there was a span of 5 bases. Germline loops: CDR1 MGHDK, CDR2 SYGVNS. This CDR3 has 13 residues. The CDR3 sequence: CASSERGNTEAFF. DNA for the CDR3: TGTGCCAGCAGTGAACGGGGGAACACTGAAGCTTTCTTT.

The gene calls are TRBV7-9 and TRBJ1-3; tentatively, D is TRBD1 (5 bases). Trimming shortened V by 0 bases and J by 2 bases, and 5 bases separated the two germline ends. The CDR3 is made up of 14 amino acids. Per the germline V gene, CDR1 is SEHNR and CDR2 is FQNEAQ (reference sequence). The CDR3 here is CASSLAGAGNTIYF. The DNA for the CDR3 is TGTGCCAGCAGCTTAGCAGGGGCTGGAAACACCATATATTTT.

The chain uses TRBV13 and TRBJ2-2; TRBD2 is a possible D gene (5 bases). The CDR3 extends over 19 amino acids. Germline V lookup: CDR1 PRHDT, CDR2 FYEKMQ (reference sequence). Trimming removed 2 bases from V and 1 base from J, with 20 bases in between. DNA of the CDR3: TGTGCCAGCAGCTTATCAGTTCCGGGATTAGGCAGGAACACCGGGGAGCTGTTTTTT. Protein sequence: CASSLSVPGLGRNTGELFF.

CDR3 DNA: TGTGCCAGCTCACCACCGAATAGGGACAGGGCCAATGAGCAGTTCTTC. Its translation is CASSPPNRDRANEQFF. The J gene is TRBJ2-1, the V gene TRBV18, with 9 bases fitting TRBD1. Unmatched junction bases numbered 6, after V lost 0 bases and J lost 6 bases. The germline CDR1 and CDR2 sequences are KGHSH and LQKENI. There are 16 residues in the CDR3.

The chain recombines TRBV29-1 with TRBJ1-1; 8 bases align to TRBD1. This CDR3 comprises 12 residues. The V segment lost 1 base and the J segment 6 bases; nucleotides outside the gene matches: 1. The germline V gene has CDR1 SQVTM and CDR2 ANQGSEA. The CDR3 DNA follows: TGCAGCGTTGAAGGGACAGGGCCTGAAGCTTTCTTT. This encodes CSVEGTGPEAFF.

V and J are TRBV25-1 and TRBJ2-1, with D possibly being TRBD1 (5 bases). The V gene's germline CDR1 is MGHDK and CDR2 SYGVNS. The ends were cut back, 3 bases at V and 4 bases at J, with 10 bases in the middle. The CDR3 contains 14 residues. The DNA of the CDR3 is TGTGCCAGCAGTGAGCAGACAGCATACAATGAGCAGTTCTTC. Translated: CASSEQTAYNEQFF.

V and J are TRBV12-3 or TRBV12-4 and TRBJ1-5; no firm D call. The CDR3 runs to 13 residues. V dropped 8 bases and J dropped 6 bases, with 14 bases sitting between them. CDR3 DNA: TGTGCCAGCGGGAGCGGGAGTTTTCAGCCCCAGCATTTT. Encoded protein: CASGSGSFQPQHF.

The chain has TRBV3-1 (or the pseudogene TRBV3-2) and TRBJ2-4; 15 bases map to TRBD2. From germline, CDR1 is LGHDT and CDR2 YNNKEL (reference sequence). The junction had 7 bases not matched to a gene; V was cut back by 4 bases and J by 0 bases. The CDR3 is made up of 19 amino acids. CDR3 sequence (DNA): TGTGCCAGCAGCCCCTCGGGACTAGCGGGGGGACTAGCCAAAAACATTCAGTACTTC. Translation: CASSPSGLAGGLAKNIQYF.

This clone has only a few counts. The V gene is TRBV25-1, the J gene TRBJ2-1, with 7 bases fitting TRBD1. With 7 bases clipped from V and 9 bases from J, the junction kept 12 bases outside the gene matches. The CDR3 sequence is 14 residues long. Germline CDR1 reads MGHDK; CDR2 reads SYGVNS. Here the CDR3 reads CASIRTGATGEQFF. CDR3 DNA sequence: TGTGCCAGCATCCGGACAGGAGCCACAGGTGAGCAGTTCTTC.